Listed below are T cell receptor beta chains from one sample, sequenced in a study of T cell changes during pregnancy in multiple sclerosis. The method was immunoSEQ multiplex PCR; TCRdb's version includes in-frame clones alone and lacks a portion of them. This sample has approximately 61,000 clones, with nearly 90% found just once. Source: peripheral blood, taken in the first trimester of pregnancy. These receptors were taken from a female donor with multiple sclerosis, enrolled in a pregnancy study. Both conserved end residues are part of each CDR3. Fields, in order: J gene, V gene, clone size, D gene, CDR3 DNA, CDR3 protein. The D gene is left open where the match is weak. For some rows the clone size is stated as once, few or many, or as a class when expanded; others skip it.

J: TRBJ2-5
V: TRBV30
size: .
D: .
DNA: TGTGCCTGGAAGCATTGGCGGAAACAAGAGACCCAGTACTTC
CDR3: CAWKHWRKQETQYF

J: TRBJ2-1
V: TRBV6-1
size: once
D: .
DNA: TGTGCCAGTTCGGAGGGCCTGGGGAATGAGCAGTTCTTC
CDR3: CASSEGLGNEQFF

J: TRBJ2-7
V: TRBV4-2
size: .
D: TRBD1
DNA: TGTGCCAGCAGCCAGGCAGGACAGGGGTCCGAGCAGTACTTC
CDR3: CASSQAGQGSEQYF

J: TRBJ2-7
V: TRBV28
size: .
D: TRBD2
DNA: TGTGCCAGCAGCTCGGGGCTAGCGGACGTCTACGAGCAGTACTTC
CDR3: CASSSGLADVYEQYF

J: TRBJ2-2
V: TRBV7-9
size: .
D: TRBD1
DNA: TGTGCCAGCAGCCGTGGGGGACAGGGGAACACCGGGGAGCTGTTTTTT
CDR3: CASSRGGQGNTGELFF

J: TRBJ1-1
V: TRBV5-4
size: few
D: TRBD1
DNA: TGTGCCAGCAGCTTGGTGGGACAGGGGGGCACTGAAGCTTTCTTT
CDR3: CASSLVGQGGTEAFF

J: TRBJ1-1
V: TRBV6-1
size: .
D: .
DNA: TGTGCCAGCAGACTACGGGGGAACACTGAAGCTTTCTTT
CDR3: CASRLRGNTEAFF

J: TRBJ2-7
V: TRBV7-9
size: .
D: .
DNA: TGTGCCAGCAGCTTAGACAGGAGCTCTCACGAACAGTACTTC
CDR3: CASSLDRSSHEQYF

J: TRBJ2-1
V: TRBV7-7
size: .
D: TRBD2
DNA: TGTGCTAGCAGCTCGGGGACTAGTGGTAATGAGCAGTTCTTC
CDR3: CASSSGTSGNEQFF

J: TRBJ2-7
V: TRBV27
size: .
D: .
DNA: TGTGCCAGTAAAGGACATCTCTTCTACCGCCATTCCTACGAGCAGTACTTC
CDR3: CASKGHLFYRHSYEQYF

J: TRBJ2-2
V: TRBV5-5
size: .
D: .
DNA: TGTGCCAGCAGCTTGGCCAATACACTAGGCCGTCTTGGGGAGCTGTTTTTT
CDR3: CASSLANTLGRLGELFF

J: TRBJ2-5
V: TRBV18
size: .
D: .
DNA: TGTGCCAGCTCACCTTTCAGGGATCAAGAGACCCAGTACTTC
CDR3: CASSPFRDQETQYF

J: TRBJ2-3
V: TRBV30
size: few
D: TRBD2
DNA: TGTGCCTGGAGTGCGACTAGCGGAAACACAGATACGCAGTATTTT
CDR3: CAWSATSGNTDTQYF

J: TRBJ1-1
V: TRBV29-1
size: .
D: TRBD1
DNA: TGCAGCGTTGAACGACAGGGGGCGACTGAAGCTTTCTTT
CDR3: CSVERQGATEAFF

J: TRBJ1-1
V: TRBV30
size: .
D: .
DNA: TGTGCCTGGAGAGAGGGTTTGGACGACACTGAAGCTTTCTTT
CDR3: CAWREGLDDTEAFF

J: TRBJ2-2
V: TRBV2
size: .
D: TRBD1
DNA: TGTGCCAGCAGGAGGACAGGGAGCACCGGGGAGCTGTTTTTT
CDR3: CASRRTGSTGELFF

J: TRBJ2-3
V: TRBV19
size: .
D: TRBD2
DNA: TGTGCCAGTAGCCTTCGGGGCGAGCGGGAGGTAGATACGCAGTATTTT
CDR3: CASSLRGEREVDTQYF

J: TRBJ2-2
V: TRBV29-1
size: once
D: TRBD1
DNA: TGCAGCGCAAGGACAGGGGAAATCGGGGAGCTGTTTTTT
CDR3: CSARTGEIGELFF

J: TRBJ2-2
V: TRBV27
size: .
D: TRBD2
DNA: TGTGCCAGCAGTTTACTGGGACTAGCGGGAGATGGGGAGCTGTTTTTT
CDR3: CASSLLGLAGDGELFF

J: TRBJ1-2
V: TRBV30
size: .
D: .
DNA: TGTGCCTGTGGACAGTCTAACTATGGCTACACCTTC
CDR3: CACGQSNYGYTF

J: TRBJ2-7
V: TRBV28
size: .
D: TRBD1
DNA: TGTGCCAGCAGTCTCACCGGGACAGTCTACGAGCAGTACTTC
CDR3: CASSLTGTVYEQYF

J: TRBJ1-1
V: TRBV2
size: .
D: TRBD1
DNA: TGTGCCAGCAGTGAAAACCCCGACAGGGCCACTGAAGCTTTCTTT
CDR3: CASSENPDRATEAFF

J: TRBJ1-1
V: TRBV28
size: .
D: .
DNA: TGTGCCAGCAGTTTGGGCCAGGGGTTCGCTGAAGCTTTCTTT
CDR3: CASSLGQGFAEAFF

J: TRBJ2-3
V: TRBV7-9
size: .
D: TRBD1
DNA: TGTGCCAGCAGTCCGGACAGGGGGCTGACAGATACGCAGTATTTT
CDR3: CASSPDRGLTDTQYF

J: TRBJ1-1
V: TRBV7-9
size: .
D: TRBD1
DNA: TGTGCCAGCAAGGACAGGGGATGGGACACTGAAGCTTTCTTT
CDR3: CASKDRGWDTEAFF

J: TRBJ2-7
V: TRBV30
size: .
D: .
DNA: TGTGCCTGGGGACAGTTGAGCTACGAGCAGTACTTC
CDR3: CAWGQLSYEQYF

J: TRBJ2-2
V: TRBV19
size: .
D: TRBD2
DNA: TGTGCCAGTAGTGTCCCGGGACTAGGGAACACCGGGGAGCTGTTTTTT
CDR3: CASSVPGLGNTGELFF

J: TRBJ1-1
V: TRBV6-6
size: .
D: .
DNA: TGTGCCAGCAGACGCGTGAACACTGAAGCTTTCTTT
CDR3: CASRRVNTEAFF

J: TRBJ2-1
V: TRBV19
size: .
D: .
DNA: TGTGCCAGTAGTATACGGGACTATGAGCAGTTCTTC
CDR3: CASSIRDYEQFF

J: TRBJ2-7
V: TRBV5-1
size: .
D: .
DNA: TGCGCCAGCCGCCGGGGGGCTTTTTACGAGCAGTACTTC
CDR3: CASRRGAFYEQYF

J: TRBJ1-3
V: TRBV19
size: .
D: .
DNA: TGTGCCACCGACAGTTACTCTGGAAACACCATATATTTT
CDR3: CATDSYSGNTIYF

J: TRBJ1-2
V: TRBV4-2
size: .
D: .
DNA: TGTGCCAGCAGCCAGGACCCGACAGGCGCGCCCTATGGCTACACCTTC
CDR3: CASSQDPTGAPYGYTF

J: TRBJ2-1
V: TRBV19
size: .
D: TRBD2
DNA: TGTGCCAGTAGTTTAATGACTAGCGGGATCCCCAGTGAGCAGTTCTTC
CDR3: CASSLMTSGIPSEQFF

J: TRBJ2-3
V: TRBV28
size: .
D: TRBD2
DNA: TGTGCCAGCAGTTTGGCGGGAGGGAGAGATACGCAGTATTTT
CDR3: CASSLAGGRDTQYF

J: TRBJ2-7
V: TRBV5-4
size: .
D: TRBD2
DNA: TGTGCCAGCAGCTTGGGAGGAGCGGGAGGCTTAGGCCCCTTCTCCTACGAGCAGTACTTC
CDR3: CASSLGGAGGLGPFSYEQYF

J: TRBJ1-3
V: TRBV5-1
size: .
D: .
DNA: TGCGCCAGCAGCTTGGACCCCGGGGGTGGAAACACCATATATTTT
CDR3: CASSLDPGGGNTIYF

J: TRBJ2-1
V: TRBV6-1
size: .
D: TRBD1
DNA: TGTGCCAGCAGAGAGGGGGCCCAAACTGAGCAGTTCTTC
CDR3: CASREGAQTEQFF

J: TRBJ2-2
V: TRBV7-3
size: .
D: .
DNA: TGTGCCAGCAGCTTCCTGACAGATCCCACCGGGGAGCTGTTTTTT
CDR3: CASSFLTDPTGELFF

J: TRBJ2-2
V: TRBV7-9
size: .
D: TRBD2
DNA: TGTGCCAGCAGCTTAGTTAGCGGGAGAACCGGGGAGCTGTTTTTT
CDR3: CASSLVSGRTGELFF

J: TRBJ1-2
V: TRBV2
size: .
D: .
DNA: TGTGCCAGCAGTGCCTCCGTCAGTAAAGAAAACTATGGCTACACCTTC
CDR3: CASSASVSKENYGYTF

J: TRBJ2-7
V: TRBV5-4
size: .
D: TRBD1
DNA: TGTGCCAGCAGCAACCGGGACAGGGACCGCGAGCAGTACTTC
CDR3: CASSNRDRDREQYF